The 27 T cell receptor beta chains listed next were all sequenced from one sample in a study of blood T cell repertoires in COVID-19. Produced via immunoSEQ multiplex PCR; TCRdb's table is partial and in-frame only. This sample has about 310,000 clones; about 88% occur once, and the top ten carry over 9%. The sequenced sample was PBMCs or T cells enriched from blood (not recorded which). The source is a woman in her forties who had recovered from COVID-19.

The rearrangement links TRBV2 to TRBJ2-1; tentative D call: TRBD1 (5 bases). Per the germline V gene, CDR1 is SNHLY and CDR2 is FYNNEI. Deletions cut 1 base from V and 7 bases from J, with 20 bases between. This CDR3 has 17 amino acids. CDR3: CASSEEGVTVSSNEQFF. The CDR3 region has the DNA TGTGCCAGCAGTGAAGAAGGGGTGACCGTCTCAAGTAATGAGCAGTTCTTC.

The rearrangement links TRBV25-1 to TRBJ2-7; 10 nucleotides line up with TRBD2. V lost 5 bases and J lost 3; bases outside the gene matches: 4. The CDR3 consists of 14 residues. The germline V gene encodes CDR1 MGHDK and CDR2 SYGVNS. The CDR3 reads CASSPAGGLYEQYF. The DNA of the CDR3 is TGTGCCAGCAGTCCAGCGGGGGGGCTCTACGAGCAGTACTTC.

Only a few counts were recorded for this clone. The CDR3 DNA reads TGTGCCAGCAGCCAAGGTAGCGGGAGGCCGCGGGGCACAGATACGCAGTATTTT. Translated, it gives CASSQGSGRPRGTDTQYF. The gene calls are TRBV4-2 and TRBJ2-3; 10 bases map to TRBD2. From germline, CDR1 is LGHNA and CDR2 YNFKEQ. The J segment lost 1 base and the V segment lost 1 base, leaving 8 bases of the junction unmatched. CDR3 length equals 18 residues.

In DNA form, the CDR3 reads TGTGCCAGCAGGCCGACAGGGGCCTATGGCTACACCTTC. Residues: CASRPTGAYGYTF. The genes are TRBV7-8 and TRBJ1-2; 8 bases agree with TRBD1. CDR3 length: 13 residues. The ends lost 6 bases at V and 4 bases at J; junction bases unmatched: 4. CDR1 and CDR2 (germline): SGHVS, FQNEAQ.

This chain joins TRBV6-5 and TRBJ1-4, with 8 bases identical to TRBD1. CDR3 size: 14 residues. V dropped 6 bases and J dropped 7; count of bases not matched to a gene: 7. Germline loops: CDR1 MNHEY, CDR2 SVGAGI. CDR3 bases: TGTGCCAGCAGCTATGGACAGGGCCGTGAAAAACTGTTTTTT. This encodes CASSYGQGREKLFF.

This chain connects TRBV15 to TRBJ2-2, with 7 bases identical to TRBD2. Germline V gene data show CDR1 as LNHNV and CDR2 as YYDKDF (reference sequence). This CDR3 contains 16 residues. The V gene end was trimmed by 5 bases and the J gene end by 5 bases; junction bases not matched to a gene: 11. CDR3 amino acids: CATSDLGREHTGELFF. The CDR3 nucleotides are TGTGCCACCAGCGACTTAGGGAGGGAGCATACCGGGGAGCTGTTTTTT.

This clone was detected a few times. The chain couples TRBV24-1 to TRBJ2-7; 11 bases match TRBD2. Trimming at V came to 3 bases and at J to 3 bases, leaving 3 bases not matched to a gene. CDR1 and CDR2 (germline): KGHDR, SFDVKD. This CDR3 has 15 amino acids. The chain's CDR3 is CATSDATSGNYEQYF. Written as DNA, the CDR3 is TGTGCCACCAGTGATGCGACTAGCGGGAACTACGAGCAGTACTTC.

The rearrangement joins TRBV27 to TRBJ1-6; D is uncertain. Trimming removed 5 bases from V and 3 bases from J, with 8 bases in between. Germline V gene data show CDR1 as MNHEY and CDR2 as SMNVEV (reference sequence). The CDR3 loop spans 14 amino acids. The CDR3 nucleotides read TGTGCCAGCAGTCCTCCCGGCTATAATTCACCCCTCCACTTT. Translation: CASSPPGYNSPLHF.

This clone was counted a single time. J is TRBJ1-5 and V is TRBV5-5; D uncertain. The CDR3 length is 15 residues. V was trimmed by 1 base and J by 2 bases, leaving 10 bases between them. From germline, CDR1 is SGHKS and CDR2 YYEKEE (reference sequence). In DNA form, the CDR3 reads TGTGCCAGCAGCTTGCGTTGGGGAGGCAATCAGCCCCAGCATTTT. Protein product: CASSLRWGGNQPQHF.

The gene calls are TRBV2 and TRBJ2-3; 10 nucleotides line up with TRBD1. This CDR3 region has 16 residues. J lost 6 bases, V lost 4 bases, and 10 bases had no gene match. Germline V gives CDR1 SNHLY, CDR2 FYNNEI. In DNA, the CDR3 is TGTGCCAGCAGTGTGAGGCCGGGACAGGGGTCCGATACGCAGTATTTT. It encodes CASSVRPGQGSDTQYF.

The chain couples TRBV7-3 to TRBJ2-1; D is undetermined. Germline CDR1 reads SGHTA; CDR2 reads FQGTGA. The CDR3 runs 13 residues. V lost 2 bases, J lost 2 bases, and 4 bases lay in between. This CDR3 is CASSLGPYNEQFF. The CDR3 DNA follows: TGTGCCAGCAGCTTAGGGCCCTACAATGAGCAGTTCTTC.

V gene TRBV27 combines with J gene TRBJ2-5; TRBD2 agrees at 7 bases. The germline V gene encodes CDR1 MNHEY and CDR2 SMNVEV (reference sequence). Germline trimming cut 5 bases from V and 2 bases from J; bases unmatched to any gene: 11. CDR3 size: 16 residues. The chain's CDR3 is CASSPQPAGLQETQYF. The CDR3 DNA is TGTGCCAGCAGTCCTCAGCCAGCGGGGTTACAAGAGACCCAGTACTTC.

The J gene is TRBJ2-1, the V gene TRBV19; D not certain. This CDR3 is built from 8 residues. CDR1 is LNHDA and CDR2 is SQIVND in the germline V gene (reference sequence). The germline V and J ends were trimmed by 9 bases and 15 bases, with 9 bases remaining between them. For the CDR3, the DNA is TGTGCCAGCCCTGTGCGGTTCTTC. It codes for CASPVRFF.

The chain links TRBV5-3 to TRBJ1-6, with 7 bases aligning to TRBD1. TRBV5-3 is filed as an ORF, its function uncertain. This CDR3 is 13 amino acids long. V shed 4 bases and J 7 bases; nucleotides not matched to a gene: 2. CDR3 in amino acids: CARSPGQNSPLHF. In DNA, the CDR3 is TGTGCCAGAAGCCCGGGACAGAATTCACCCCTCCACTTT.

The sample holds one count of this clone. CDR3 DNA: TGTGCCAGCAGCCAATCTTCTTTCTCAGATACGCAGTATTTT. Its translation is CASSQSSFSDTQYF. This rearrangement joins TRBV3-1 (or the pseudogene TRBV3-2) to TRBJ2-3; no firm D call. This CDR3 is built from 14 residues. Germline V lookup: CDR1 LGHDT, CDR2 YNNKEL (reference sequence). V was trimmed by 2 bases and J by 4 bases, leaving 10 bases between them.

The chain combines TRBV7-2 with TRBJ1-4, with 8 bases lining up with TRBD1. The CDR3 is made up of 15 amino acids. The V gene end was trimmed by 5 bases and the J gene end by 8 bases; junction bases not matched to a gene: 10. Germline V CDR1 and CDR2: SGHTA, FQGNSA. The CDR3 DNA follows: TGTGCCAGCAGCCCACCCGGACAGGGCAAGGAAAAACTGTTTTTT. This gives the protein CASSPPGQGKEKLFF.

The chain joins TRBV29-1 to TRBJ2-5; weak D call: TRBD2 (6 bases). The germline gives CDR1 SQVTM, CDR2 ANQGSEA. This CDR3 has 14 residues. V lost 3 bases to trimming and J lost 2 bases, with 13 bases between them. The DNA for the CDR3 is TGCAGCGTTGATACCGGGACTTTACAAGAGACCCAGTACTTC. It encodes CSVDTGTLQETQYF.

The table lists this clone with a count of one. The rearrangement uses TRBV29-1 and TRBJ1-2; no reliable D call. This CDR3 region has 11 residues. The ends were cut back, 7 bases at V and 6 bases at J, with 12 bases in the middle. Germline V gene lookup returns CDR1 SQVTM and CDR2 ANQGSEA. This chain's CDR3 is CSAGERDGYTF. In nucleotides, the CDR3 is TGCAGCGCCGGTGAGAGGGATGGCTACACCTTC. Filled out from reference TRBV29-1 and TRBJ1-2, the complete variable domain reads SAVISQKPSRDICQRGTSLTIQCQVDSQVTMMFWYRQQPGQSLTLIATANQGSEATYESGFVIDKFPISRPNLTFSTLTVSNMSPEDSSIYLCSAGERDGYTFGSGTRLTVV.

This chain links TRBV9 with TRBJ1-6, with 9 bases lining up with TRBD1. This CDR3 has 16 residues. Losses at the gene ends were 4 bases for V and 7 bases for J; bases not matched to a gene: 9. Germline V CDR1 and CDR2: SGDLS, YYNGEE. CDR3 DNA: TGTGCCAGCAGCCCACTCCCGGACAGGGGAAATTCACCCCTCCACTTT. Translated: CASSPLPDRGNSPLHF.

A few counts support this clone. The rearrangement joins TRBV9 to TRBJ2-2; 10 positions match TRBD1. This CDR3 contains 16 residues. Germline V lookup: CDR1 SGDLS, CDR2 YYNGEE. Germline trimming cut 2 bases from V and 3 bases from J; bases unmatched to any gene: 4. CDR3 protein: CASSVETGGYTGELFF. CDR3 bases: TGTGCCAGCAGCGTGGAGACAGGGGGCTACACCGGGGAGCTGTTTTTT.

The rearrangement links TRBV7-9 to TRBJ2-1, with 11 bases lining up with TRBD2. Germline CDR1 is SEHNR and CDR2 is FQNEAQ (reference sequence). V lost 6 bases and J lost 1; bases outside the gene matches: 2. The length of the CDR3 is 15 residues. CDR3 coding DNA: TGTGCCAGCAGGGGACTAGCGGCGTCCTACAATGAGCAGTTCTTC. Protein: CASRGLAASYNEQFF.

The CDR3 loop reads CASNQGAGSYEQYF. The CDR3 bases are TGTGCCAGCAATCAGGGGGCGGGCTCCTACGAGCAGTACTTC. This rearrangement joins TRBV2 to TRBJ2-7; 8 bases agree with TRBD1. CDR1 is SNHLY and CDR2 is FYNNEI in the germline V gene. CDR3 length: 14 amino acids. The V and J ends lost 7 bases and 0 bases, in that order; junction bases with no gene match: 5.

The chain joins TRBV19 to TRBJ1-5; 8 bases align to TRBD1. CDR1 and CDR2 (germline): LNHDA, SQIVND (reference sequence). CDR3 length: 14 residues. V lost 3 bases to trimming and J lost 6 bases; unmatched junction nucleotides: 4. DNA of the CDR3: TGTGCCAGTAGTATGGTAGGGACAGGTCAGCCCCAGCATTTT. Amino acids: CASSMVGTGQPQHF.

The gene calls are TRBV7-2 and TRBJ1-1, with D maybe TRBD1 (6 bases). Germline V gene sequence: CDR1 SGHTA, CDR2 FQGNSA. Between the trimmed V and J ends, which lost 1 base and 0 bases, there was a span of 9 bases. The CDR3 is 15 amino acids. The CDR3 coding sequence is TGTGCCAGCAGCTTAGTAACAGGGATGAACACTGAAGCTTTCTTT. Translating it yields CASSLVTGMNTEAFF.

The table lists this clone with a count of one. This chain links TRBV6-1 with TRBJ1-2; 8 nucleotides agree with TRBD1. J lost 2 bases, V lost 4 bases, and 3 bases had no gene match. The CDR3 has 14 residues. Germline CDR1 MNHNS, CDR2 SASEGT. CDR3 nucleotide sequence: TGTGCCAGCAGTGGAGGACAGGGAAACTATGGCTACACCTTC. Residues: CASSGGQGNYGYTF.

To note about this clone: Germline is not matched at one junction end, which may reflect a read error. The rearrangement links TRBV4-2 to TRBJ2-7; 10 nucleotides match TRBD1. Per germline, CDR1 LGHNA and CDR2 YNFKEQ. This CDR3 contains 16 residues. The CDR3 coding sequence is TGTGCCAGCACCCAAAGGCGGGGACAGGGGTCTTACGAGCAGTACTTC. Translating it yields CASTQRRGQGSYEQYF.

The V and J genes are TRBV15 and TRBJ2-7; D is perhaps TRBD2 (6 bases). The V gene's germline CDR1 is LNHNV and CDR2 YYDKDF (reference sequence). CDR3 length: 14 amino acids. Trimming cost V 1 base and J 7 bases, with 14 bases left between them. The chain's CDR3 is CATSRGGAAGEQYF. The CDR3 DNA reads TGTGCCACCAGCAGAGGGGGCGCCGCGGGAGAGCAGTACTTC.